This TCR beta chain stems from a study of blood T cell repertoires in COVID-19. Study-wide background: Nucleic acid was either cDNA or gDNA, and it came from T cells, B-cell-depleted T cells, or PBMCs.

The ends lost 4 bases at V and 6 bases at J; junction bases unmatched: 9. Germline assignment: CDR1 SGHDT and CDR2 YYEEEE. The CDR3 contains 16 residues. Per the authors' pipeline: Cell counts per sample came from amplifying reference gene primers. Clones were read by immunoSEQ multiplex PCR, and TCRdb kept only the in-frame ones, dropping some. V and J calls plus clone size are reproduced from that table; the DNA served to infer D and trimming. The table includes 220,000 or so clones, around 80% detected once. The count of this clone is one. The receptor comes from a woman in her 70s with acute or convalescent COVID-19. The chain employs TRBV5-6 and TRBJ2-7; 14 bases line up with TRBD2. Sequencing was performed on peripheral blood. The CDR3: CASSTVGLAGAGEQYF. Here the CDR3 DNA reads TGTGCCAGCAGCACGGTGGGACTAGCGGGAGCGGGCGAGCAGTACTTC.